Given below is one T cell receptor (beta chain) in context. The target antigen is unknown. The CDR3 is 11 amino acids. CDR1 is GTSNPN, CDR2 SVGIG, per germline (reference sequence). V dropped 4 bases and J dropped 8 bases, with 11 bases sitting between them. These data are taken from a study of PD-1 blockade in classical Hodgkin lymphoma. Study results and caveats: Diversity in CD4+ TCRs, unlike that measured in CD8+ TCRs, had risen significantly by C4D1.

Time point meaning: cycle 4 day 1 (C4D1), after less than 7 weeks of nivolumab. Relapses following autologous stem cell transplantation were seen in all patients, with brentuximab vedotin exposure varying. Some clones are missing from TCRdb's copy, which holds only in-frame ones; the method was immunoSEQ multiplex PCR. The profile covers some 93,000 clones, with 83% appearing a single time and about 15% taken by the ten largest. The receptor comes from a human donor with classical Hodgkin lymphoma. The rearrangement joins TRBV30 to TRBJ1-2; no clear D. The sequencing here drew on peripheral blood mononuclear cells (PBMCs), taken before the fourth cycle of nivolumab. The chain's CDR3 is CAWKTSSGYTF. Written as DNA, the CDR3 is TGTGCCTGGAAGACTTCCAGCGGCTACACCTTC.